This TCR beta chain was captured by sequencing in a study of graft-versus-host responses after intestinal transplantation. Study information: Multivisceral, liver-intestinal, or isolated intestinal transplants were received by the recipients. The recipients all started with anti-thymocyte globulin induction and then took tacrolimus and steroids for roughly three years.

Clones were read by immunoSEQ multiplex PCR, and TCRdb kept only the in-frame ones, dropping some. This sample has 65,000 to 90,000 clones, with 85% to 95% found just once. Comment on this clone: Its specificity is not known.

CDR3 length equals 15 residues. Germline V gene sequence: CDR1 MGHDK, CDR2 SYGVNS. Unmatched junction bases numbered 12, after V lost 6 bases and J lost 9 bases. V and J are TRBV25-1 and TRBJ2-1, with 9 bases matching TRBD1. The source material was unstimulated CD8+ T cells sorted from spleen or lymph node cells, sampled before transplant. The clonotype comes from a human donor who was the organ donor for an intestinal transplant. The chain's CDR3 is CASRAGTGFAVEQFF. The CDR3, as DNA: TGTGCCAGCAGGGCCGGGACAGGGTTTGCCGTTGAGCAGTTCTTC.